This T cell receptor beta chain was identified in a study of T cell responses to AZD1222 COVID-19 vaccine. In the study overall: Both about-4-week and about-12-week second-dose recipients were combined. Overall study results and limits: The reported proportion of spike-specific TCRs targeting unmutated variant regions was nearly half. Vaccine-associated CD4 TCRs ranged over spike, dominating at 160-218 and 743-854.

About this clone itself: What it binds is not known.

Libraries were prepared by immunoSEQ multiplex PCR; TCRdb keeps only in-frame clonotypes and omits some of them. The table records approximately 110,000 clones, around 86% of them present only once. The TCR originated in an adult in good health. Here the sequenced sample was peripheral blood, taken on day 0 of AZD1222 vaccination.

CDR3 in amino acids: CASSKREGQGAPNYGYTF. CDR3 bases: TGTGCCAGCAGCAAGCGGGAGGGACAGGGGGCCCCTAACTATGGCTACACCTTC. J is TRBJ1-2 and V is TRBV21-1; TRBD1, as called in the table, went unchecked against the DNA. TRBV21-1 is deemed a pseudogene. The CDR3 spans 18 residues.